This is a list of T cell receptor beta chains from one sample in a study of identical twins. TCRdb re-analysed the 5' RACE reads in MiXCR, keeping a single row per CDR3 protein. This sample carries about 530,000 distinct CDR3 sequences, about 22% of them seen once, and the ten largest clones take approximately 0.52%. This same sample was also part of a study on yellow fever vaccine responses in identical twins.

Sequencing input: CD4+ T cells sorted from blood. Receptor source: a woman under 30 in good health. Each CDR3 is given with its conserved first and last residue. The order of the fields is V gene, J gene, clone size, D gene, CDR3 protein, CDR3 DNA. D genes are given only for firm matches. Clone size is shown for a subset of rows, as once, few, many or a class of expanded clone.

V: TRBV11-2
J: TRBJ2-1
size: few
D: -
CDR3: CATSGSYNEQFF
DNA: TGTGCCACCTCGGGGTCCTACAATGAGCAGTTCTTC

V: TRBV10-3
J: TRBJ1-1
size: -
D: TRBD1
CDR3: CAIRPGQGTEAFF
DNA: TGTGCCATCAGGCCGGGACAGGGGACTGAAGCTTTCTTT

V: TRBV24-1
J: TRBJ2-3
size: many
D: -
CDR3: CATSDPPSGGGTDTQYF
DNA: TGTGCCACCAGTGATCCCCCCTCCGGGGGCGGCACAGATACGCAGTATTTT

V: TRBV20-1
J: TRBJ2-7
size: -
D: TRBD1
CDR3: CSAKSGTGGYEQYF
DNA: TGCAGTGCTAAAAGCGGGACAGGGGGCTACGAGCAGTACTTC

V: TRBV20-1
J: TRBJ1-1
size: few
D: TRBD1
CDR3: CSARTDRGNTEAFF
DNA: TGCAGTGCTAGAACCGACAGGGGGAACACTGAAGCTTTCTTT

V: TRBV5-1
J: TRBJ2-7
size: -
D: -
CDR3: CASSLDDYEQYF
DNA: TGCGCCAGCAGCTTGGATGATTACGAGCAGTACTTC

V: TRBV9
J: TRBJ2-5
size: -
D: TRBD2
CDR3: CASSVYLLAGQETQYF
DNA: TGTGCCAGCAGCGTATACTTACTAGCGGGCCAAGAGACCCAGTACTTC

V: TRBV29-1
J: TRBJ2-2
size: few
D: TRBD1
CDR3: CSAKQGSTGELFF
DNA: TGCAGTGCGAAACAGGGGAGCACCGGGGAGCTGTTTTTT

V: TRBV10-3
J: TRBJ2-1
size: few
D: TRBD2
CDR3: CAISEQASGGHNEQFF
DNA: TGTGCCATCAGTGAGCAGGCTAGCGGGGGACACAATGAGCAGTTCTTC

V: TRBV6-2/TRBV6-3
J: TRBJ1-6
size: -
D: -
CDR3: CASSYVGENSPLHF
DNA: TGTGCCAGCAGTTACGTAGGGGAGAATTCACCCCTCCACTTT

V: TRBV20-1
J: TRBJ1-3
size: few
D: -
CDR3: CSARTVDGNTIYF
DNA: TGCAGTGCTAGAACGGTAGACGGAAACACCATATATTTT

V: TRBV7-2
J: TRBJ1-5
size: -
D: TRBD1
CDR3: CASSPRDRDGNQPQHF
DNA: TGTGCCAGCAGCCCCAGGGACAGGGATGGCAATCAGCCCCAGCATTTT

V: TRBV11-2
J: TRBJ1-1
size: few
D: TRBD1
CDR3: CASSSGTGLNTEAFF
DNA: TGTGCCAGCAGCTCCGGGACAGGGCTGAACACTGAAGCTTTCTTT

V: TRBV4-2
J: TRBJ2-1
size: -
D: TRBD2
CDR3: CASSQGAGGGSYNEQFF
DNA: TGTGCCAGCAGCCAAGGTGCGGGCGGGGGCTCCTACAATGAGCAGTTCTTC

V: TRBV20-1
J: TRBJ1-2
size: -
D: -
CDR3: CSATQGQGYTF
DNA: TGCAGTGCTACCCAGGGGCAGGGCTACACCTTC

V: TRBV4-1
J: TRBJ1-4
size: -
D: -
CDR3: CASSQVWGRSTNEKLFF
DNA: TGCGCCAGCAGCCAAGTGTGGGGCAGATCAACTAATGAAAAACTGTTTTTT

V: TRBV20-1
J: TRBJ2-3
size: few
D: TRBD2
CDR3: CSARSVAGSTDTQYF
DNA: TGCAGTGCTAGATCCGTAGCGGGAAGCACAGATACGCAGTATTTT

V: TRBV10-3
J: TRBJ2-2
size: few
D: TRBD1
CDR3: CAISPRGLDTGELFF
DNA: TGTGCCATCAGCCCCAGGGGGCTGGACACCGGGGAGCTGTTTTTT

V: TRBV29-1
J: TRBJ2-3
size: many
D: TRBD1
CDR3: CSVRAQTGPDTQYF
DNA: TGCAGCGTCAGAGCTCAGACAGGGCCAGATACGCAGTATTTT

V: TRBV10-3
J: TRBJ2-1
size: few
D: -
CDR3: CAPTSYNEQFF
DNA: TGTGCCCCCACAAGCTACAATGAGCAGTTCTTC

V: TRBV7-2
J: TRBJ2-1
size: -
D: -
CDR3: CAREAINEQFF
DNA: TGTGCCAGAGAAGCGATCAATGAGCAGTTCTTC

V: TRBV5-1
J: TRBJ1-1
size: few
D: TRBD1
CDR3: CASSSDRGGTEAFF
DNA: TGCGCCAGCAGCTCTGACAGGGGCGGCACTGAAGCTTTCTTT

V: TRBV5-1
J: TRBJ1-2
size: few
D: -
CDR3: CASSLSQGDYGYTF
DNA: TGCGCCAGCAGCTTGTCACAGGGCGACTATGGCTACACCTTC

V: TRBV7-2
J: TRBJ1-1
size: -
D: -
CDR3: CASTGYFKGTEAFF
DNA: TGTGCCAGCACTGGTTATTTTAAGGGCACTGAAGCTTTCTTT